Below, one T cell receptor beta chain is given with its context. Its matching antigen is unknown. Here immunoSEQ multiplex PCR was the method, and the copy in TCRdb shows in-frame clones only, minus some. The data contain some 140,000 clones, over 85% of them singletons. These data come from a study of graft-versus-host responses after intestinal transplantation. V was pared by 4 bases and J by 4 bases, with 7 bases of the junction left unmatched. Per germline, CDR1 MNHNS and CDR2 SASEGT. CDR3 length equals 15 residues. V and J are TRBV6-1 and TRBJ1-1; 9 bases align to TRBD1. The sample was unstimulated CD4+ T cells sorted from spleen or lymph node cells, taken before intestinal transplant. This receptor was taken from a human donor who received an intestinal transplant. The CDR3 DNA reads TGTGCCAGCAGTGTAAGACAGGGGGGGGCCACTGAAGCTTTCTTT. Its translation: CASSVRQGGATEAFF.